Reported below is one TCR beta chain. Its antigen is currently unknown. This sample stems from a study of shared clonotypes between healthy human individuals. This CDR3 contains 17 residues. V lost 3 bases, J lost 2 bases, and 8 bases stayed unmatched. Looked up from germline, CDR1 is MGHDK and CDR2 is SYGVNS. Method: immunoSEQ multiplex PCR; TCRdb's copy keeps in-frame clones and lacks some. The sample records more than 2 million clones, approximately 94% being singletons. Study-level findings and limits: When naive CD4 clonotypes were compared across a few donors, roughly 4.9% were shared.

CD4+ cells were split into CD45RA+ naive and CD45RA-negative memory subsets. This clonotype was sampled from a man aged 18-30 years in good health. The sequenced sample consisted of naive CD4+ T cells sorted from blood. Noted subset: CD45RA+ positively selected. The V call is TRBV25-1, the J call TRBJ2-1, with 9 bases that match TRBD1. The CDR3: CASSDSPGQGTYNEQFF. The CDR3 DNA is TGTGCCAGCAGTGATTCCCCGGGACAGGGCACCTACAATGAGCAGTTCTTC.